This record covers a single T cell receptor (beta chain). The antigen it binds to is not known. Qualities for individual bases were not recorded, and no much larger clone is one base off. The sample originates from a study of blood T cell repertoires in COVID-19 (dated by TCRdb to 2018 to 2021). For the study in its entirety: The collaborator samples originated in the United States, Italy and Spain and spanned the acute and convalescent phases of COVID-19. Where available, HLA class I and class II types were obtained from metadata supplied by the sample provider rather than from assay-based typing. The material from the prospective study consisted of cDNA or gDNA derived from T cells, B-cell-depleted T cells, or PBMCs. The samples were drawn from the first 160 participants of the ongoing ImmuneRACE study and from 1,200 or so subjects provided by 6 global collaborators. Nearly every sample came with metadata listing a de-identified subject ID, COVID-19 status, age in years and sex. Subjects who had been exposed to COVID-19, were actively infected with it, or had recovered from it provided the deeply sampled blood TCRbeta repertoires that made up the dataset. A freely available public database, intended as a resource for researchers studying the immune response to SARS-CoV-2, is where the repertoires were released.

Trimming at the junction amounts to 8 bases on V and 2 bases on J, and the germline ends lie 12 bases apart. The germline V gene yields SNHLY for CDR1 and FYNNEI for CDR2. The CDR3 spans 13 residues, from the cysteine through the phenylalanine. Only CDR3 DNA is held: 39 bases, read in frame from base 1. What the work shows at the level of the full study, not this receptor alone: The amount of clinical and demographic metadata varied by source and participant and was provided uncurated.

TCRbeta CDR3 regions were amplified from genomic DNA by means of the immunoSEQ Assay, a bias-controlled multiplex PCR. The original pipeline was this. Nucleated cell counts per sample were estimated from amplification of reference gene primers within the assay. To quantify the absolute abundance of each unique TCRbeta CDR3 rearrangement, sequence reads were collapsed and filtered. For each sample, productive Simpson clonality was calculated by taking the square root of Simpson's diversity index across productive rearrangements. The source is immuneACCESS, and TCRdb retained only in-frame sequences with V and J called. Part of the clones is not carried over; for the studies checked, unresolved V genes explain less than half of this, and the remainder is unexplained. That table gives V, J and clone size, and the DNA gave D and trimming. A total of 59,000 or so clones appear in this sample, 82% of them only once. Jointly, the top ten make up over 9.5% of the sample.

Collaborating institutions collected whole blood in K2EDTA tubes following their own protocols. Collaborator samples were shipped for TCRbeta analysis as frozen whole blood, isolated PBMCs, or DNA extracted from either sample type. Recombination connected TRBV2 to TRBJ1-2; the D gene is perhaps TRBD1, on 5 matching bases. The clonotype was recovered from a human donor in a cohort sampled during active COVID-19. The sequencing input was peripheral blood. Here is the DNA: TGTGCCAGCCACCGGGACTCCAACTATGGCTACACCTTC. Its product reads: CASHRDSNYGYTF.